The clone carrying this T cell receptor beta chain showed up just once. Its antigen remains unidentified. The data belong to a study of Tregs in tolerant kidney transplant recipients. Study-level findings and limits: Tregs expanded with activated donor B cells seemed most donor-specific.

CD4+CD25+CD127- Tregs, CD4+CD25- non-Tregs, CD4 and CD8 cells were sorted. Using immunoSEQ multiplex PCR, the repertoire was profiled, and TCRdb retains in-frame clones only, with some absent. The table lists about 120,000 clones, around nine tenths of them singletons. Between the trimmed V and J ends, which lost 0 bases and 5 bases, there was a span of 14 bases. Germline V CDR1 and CDR2: MNHNY, SVGAGI (reference sequence). This CDR3 region has 16 residues. This receptor was taken from a human donor in good health. Specimen: CD4+ T cells from blood. J is TRBJ2-1 and V is TRBV6-6; possible D gene TRBD2, 6 bases. CDR3 bases: TGTGCCAGCAGTTACTCATTGGGGGGAGAGCACAATGAGCAGTTCTTC. Residues: CASSYSLGGEHNEQFF.